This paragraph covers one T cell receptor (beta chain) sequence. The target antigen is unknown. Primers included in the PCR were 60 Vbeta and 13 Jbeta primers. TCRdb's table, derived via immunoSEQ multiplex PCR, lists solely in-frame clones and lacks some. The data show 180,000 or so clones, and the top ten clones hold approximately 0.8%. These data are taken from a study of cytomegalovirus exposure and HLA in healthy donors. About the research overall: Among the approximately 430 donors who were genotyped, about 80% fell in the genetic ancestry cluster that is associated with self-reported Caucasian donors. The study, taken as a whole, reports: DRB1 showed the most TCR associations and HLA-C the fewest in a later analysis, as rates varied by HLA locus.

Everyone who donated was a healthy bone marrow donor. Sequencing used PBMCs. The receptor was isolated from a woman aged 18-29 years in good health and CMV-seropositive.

The CDR3 DNA reads TGTGCCAGTAGTATACTCCCAGGGGTTAACTATGGCTACACCTTC. Amino acid sequence: CASSILPGVNYGYTF. The chain joins TRBV19 to TRBJ1-2; possible D gene TRBD1, 6 bases. Deletions cut 2 bases from V and 1 base from J, with 11 bases between. Germline V gene data show CDR1 as LNHDA and CDR2 as SQIVND (reference sequence). The CDR3 is made up of 15 amino acids.